This T cell receptor (beta chain) was captured in a study of CD8+CD57+ T cells in acquired aplastic anemia. Study as a whole: DNA from sorted CD4+ and CD8+ cells averaged 3.2 ug.

CDR1 and CDR2 from the germline V gene are SEHNR and FQNEAQ (reference sequence). V dropped 10 bases and J dropped 2; count of bases not matched to a gene: 8. The length of the CDR3 is 14 residues. The study profiled TCR beta VDJ and CDR3 using genomic DNA as template. Each CDR3 protein gets one entry after TCRdb re-called the reads with MiXCR. The sample lists around 250,000 distinct CDR3 sequences, 55% to 60% seen once, with roughly 8% in the top ten. This chain connects TRBV7-9 to TRBJ2-7; 10 nucleotides line up with TRBD2. This receptor was obtained from a human donor with severe aplastic anemia or a healthy control (not recorded which). The sample taken for sequencing was sorted CD4+, CD8+, or CD8+CD57+ T cells (not recorded which) from PBMCs. CDR3 bases: TGTGCCACGAGAGCGGGAGGGCCCCCCTACGAGCAGTACTTC. It specifies CATRAGGPPYEQYF.